These 21 T cell receptor beta chains were sequenced from one sample in a study of T cell responses to AZD1222 COVID-19 vaccine. This table comes from immunoSEQ multiplex PCR, and its TCRdb copy is limited to in-frame clones, with some not included. Among 200,000 to 250,000 clones listed, 90% to 95% were seen once. The specimen was peripheral blood, collected 28 days after the second dose of the MenACWY control vaccine. These TCRs come from an adult who received the MenACWY meningococcal vaccine as a control.

CDR3 region: CASSDRTSGTYNEQFF. CDR3 DNA: TGTGCCAGCAGCGACAGAACTAGCGGGACTTACAATGAGCAGTTCTTC. The chain couples TRBV16 to TRBJ2-1; TRBD2 matches 10 bases. V shed 5 bases, J shed 4 bases, and the junction held 8 bases outside the gene matches. CDR3 length: 16 amino acids. CDR1 and CDR2 (germline): KGHSY, FQNENV. The full variable domain, in which reference TRBV16 and TRBJ2-1 provide the parts outside the CDR3, is GEEVAQTPKHLVRGEGQKAKLYCAPIKGHSYVFWYQQVLKNEFKFLISFQNENVFDETGMPKERFSAKCLPNSPCSLEIQATKLEDSAVYFCASSDRTSGTYNEQFFGPGTRLTVL.

The chain recombines TRBV5-3 with TRBJ1-5; TRBD1 matches 8 bases. TRBV5-3 belongs to the ORF category, with a function that is uncertain. V lost 4 bases and J lost 5; bases outside the gene matches: 14. The CDR3 is 17 residues long. The CDR3, as DNA: TGTGCCAGAAGCCCTACCGGGACAGGTGACCTCTATCAGCCCCAGCATTTT. Its translation is CARSPTGTGDLYQPQHF.

The rearrangement joins TRBV4-1 to TRBJ1-1, with 8 bases that match TRBD1. Per the germline V gene, CDR1 is MGHRA and CDR2 is YSYEKL. Trimming at V came to 0 bases and at J to 1 base, leaving 10 bases not matched to a gene. CDR3 size: 18 residues. The CDR3 reads CASSQDRSRGRRNTEAFF. CDR3 coding DNA: TGCGCCAGCAGCCAAGATAGGAGCAGGGGGCGAAGGAACACTGAAGCTTTCTTT.

Details on this clone: Other DNA variants within this sample encode the same CDR3. V gene TRBV5-1 combines with J gene TRBJ2-7, with D possibly matching TRBD1 (6 bases). This CDR3 has 13 residues. Germline loops: CDR1 SGHRS, CDR2 YFSETQ. The V gene lost 1 base and the J gene lost 2 bases, with 7 bases spanning the gap. The CDR3: CASSLTGPYEQYF. DNA of the CDR3: TGCGCCAGCAGCTTGACAGGGCCCTACGAGCAGTACTTC.

The genes are TRBV6-1 and TRBJ1-4; 7 positions match TRBD1. The V segment lost 2 bases and the J segment 5 bases; nucleotides outside the gene matches: 5. Germline CDR1 MNHNS, CDR2 SASEGT. This CDR3 spans 15 amino acids. This CDR3 is CASSEMTGSNEKLFF. The CDR3 DNA reads as TGTGCCAGCAGTGAAATGACAGGGTCCAATGAAAAACTGTTTTTT.

This chain joins TRBV5-5 and TRBJ2-7; tentative D call: TRBD2 (5 bases). This CDR3 comprises 13 residues. Trimming shortened V by 1 base and J by 6 bases, and 11 bases separated the two germline ends. CDR1 is SGHKS, CDR2 YYEKEE, per germline (reference sequence). The CDR3 region is CASSLTSISEQYF. In DNA, the CDR3 is TGTGCCAGCAGCTTGACTAGTATCAGCGAGCAGTACTTC.

The rearrangement links TRBV4-1 to TRBJ2-7; 7 nucleotides align to TRBD1. Looked up from germline, CDR1 is MGHRA and CDR2 is YSYEKL. The CDR3 length is 15 residues. The V gene end was trimmed by 4 bases and the J gene end by 4 bases; junction bases not matched to a gene: 10. Here the CDR3 reads CASSLGKGAQYEQYF. The CDR3 DNA sequence: TGCGCCAGCAGCCTAGGGAAGGGGGCGCAGTACGAGCAGTACTTC.

V usage is TRBV5-4 and J usage is TRBJ2-1; 9 bases are a match to TRBD1. The CDR3 spans 15 residues. The V gene's germline CDR1 is SGHNT and CDR2 YYREEE (reference sequence). The trim removed 0 bases at V and 4 bases at J, leaving 2 bases unmatched. The CDR3 DNA reads as TGTGCCAGCAGCTTGGGGGGACAGGGATACAATGAGCAGTTCTTC. It codes for CASSLGGQGYNEQFF.

Concerning this clone itself: The sample holds other DNA sequences that translate to the same CDR3. The V and J genes are TRBV27 and TRBJ2-7; unclear D gene. The ends were cut back, 0 bases at V and 0 bases at J, with 6 bases in the middle. The CDR3 length is 14 residues. CDR1 is MNHEY and CDR2 is SMNVEV in the germline V gene (reference sequence). The CDR3 sequence is CASSLSSPSYEQYF. CDR3 nucleotide sequence: TGTGCCAGCAGTTTATCGTCCCCCTCCTACGAGCAGTACTTC.

V usage is TRBV27 and J usage is TRBJ1-6; the D gene is possibly TRBD1 (5 bases). Germline loops: CDR1 MNHEY, CDR2 SMNVEV (reference sequence). The CDR3 totals 15 residues. V lost 6 bases and J lost 3, with 12 bases in between. The CDR3 DNA is TGTGCCAGCAGCTTCAGGGCAGACTATAATTCACCCCTCCACTTT. This encodes CASSFRADYNSPLHF.

V is TRBV5-4 and J is TRBJ1-1, with D possibly matching TRBD1 (6 bases). V was shortened by 5 bases and J by 3 bases, with 11 bases between the two germline ends. CDR3 length: 13 residues. CDR1 SGHNT and CDR2 YYREEE come from the germline V gene (reference sequence). CDR3 nucleotide sequence: TGTGCCAGCAGGACAAGGGGGGACACTGAAGCTTTCTTT. Translating it yields CASRTRGDTEAFF.

CDR3 sequence reads: CASSSPPYRGKSYEQYF. In nucleotides, the CDR3 is TGTGCCAGCAGCTCACCCCCCTACAGGGGCAAGTCCTACGAGCAGTACTTC. V is TRBV7-9 and J is TRBJ2-7; 7 positions agree with TRBD1. CDR1 and CDR2 (germline): SEHNR, FQNEAQ (reference sequence). CDR3 length equals 17 residues. The trim removed 4 bases at V and 1 base at J, leaving 13 bases unmatched.

This chain joins TRBV2 and TRBJ2-5, with 15 bases identical to TRBD2. The CDR3 loop spans 18 amino acids. The V segment lost 4 bases and the J segment 5 bases; nucleotides outside the gene matches: 11. Germline-derived CDR1 and CDR2 are SNHLY and FYNNEI. The CDR3 DNA reads as TGTGCCAGCAGTGGATACGGAGGACTAGCGGGAGGGCCCGAGACCCAGTACTTC. Protein sequence: CASSGYGGLAGGPETQYF.

This sequence joins TRBV27 and TRBJ1-1; D may be TRBD1 (6 bases). Germline CDR1 and CDR2: MNHEY and SMNVEV (reference sequence). Trimming cost V 2 bases and J 2 bases, with 9 bases left between them. CDR3 size: 14 residues. The DNA for the CDR3 is TGTGCCAGCAGTTTACAGACAGGTAACACTGAAGCTTTCTTT. Translating gives CASSLQTGNTEAFF.

J is TRBJ2-2 and V is TRBV10-1, with D perhaps TRBD1 (6 bases). With 8 bases removed from V and 1 base from J, the gap between germline ends came to 17 bases. The CDR3 spans 16 residues. Germline CDR1 reads WNHNN; CDR2 reads SYGVQD (reference sequence). CDR3 sequence (DNA): TGCGCCAGCCCTGTTTCGGGGACACAGAACACCGGGGAGCTGTTTTTT. Amino acids: CASPVSGTQNTGELFF.

The rearrangement joins TRBV9 to TRBJ2-7, with 10 bases lining up with TRBD1. Germline V gene data show CDR1 as SGDLS and CDR2 as YYNGEE. Trimming cost V 3 bases and J 3 bases; bases outside gene matches: 6. The CDR3 runs 15 residues. The CDR3 DNA sequence: TGTGCCAGCAGCGGAAGACAGGGGGCCATCTACGAGCAGTACTTC. Its translation: CASSGRQGAIYEQYF.

In DNA form, the CDR3 reads TGTGCCAGCCGGGGAGGGGATTCACCCCTCCACTTT. Amino acids: CASRGGDSPLHF. The chain recombines TRBV2 with TRBJ1-6; TRBD1 might be the D (5 bases). This CDR3 has 12 residues. Germline V gene sequence: CDR1 SNHLY, CDR2 FYNNEI. Trimming shortened V by 8 bases and J by 8 bases, and 10 bases separated the two germline ends.

The V gene is TRBV6-5, the J gene TRBJ2-1, with 9 bases matching TRBD1. The germline gives CDR1 MNHEY, CDR2 SVGAGI. With 6 bases clipped from V and 8 bases from J, the junction kept 11 bases outside the gene matches. The CDR3 loop spans 15 amino acids. CDR3 DNA sequence: TGTGCCAGCAGAGAGGACAGGGGAGTGGCGGATGAGCAGTTCTTC. It encodes CASREDRGVADEQFF.

The rearrangement joins TRBV12-3 or TRBV12-4 to TRBJ2-1; no definite D call. The CDR3 consists of 13 residues. V lost 7 bases and J lost 4, with 11 bases in between. The CDR3: CASTPSDYNEQFF. The CDR3 region has the DNA TGTGCCAGCACCCCCTCCGATTACAATGAGCAGTTCTTC.

This chain links TRBV5-1 with TRBJ2-4; D is unresolved. V lost 5 bases and J lost 2, with 8 bases in between. In germline, CDR1 is SGHRS, CDR2 YFSETQ. The CDR3 covers 13 residues. This chain's CDR3 is CASREPPKNIQYF. Written as DNA, the CDR3 is TGCGCCAGCAGGGAGCCTCCCAAAAACATTCAGTACTTC.

J is TRBJ2-1 and V is TRBV12-3 or TRBV12-4, with TRBD2 identical over 7 bases. J lost 9 bases, V lost 5 bases, and 7 bases had no gene match. This CDR3 is 13 amino acids long. The CDR3 nucleotides are TGTGCCAGCAGTGCCGAGTCGGGGGGTGAGCAGTTCTTC. Translated: CASSAESGGEQFF.